This T cell receptor beta chain was identified in a study of cytomegalovirus exposure and HLA in healthy donors. Study overall: Across around 400 genotyped donors, approximately 81% landed in the Caucasian-associated ancestry cluster.

In the case of this clone: Its antigen is unidentified.

The V gene lost 1 base and the J gene lost 10 bases, with 17 bases spanning the gap. The length of the CDR3 is 15 residues. Germline CDR1 SGHAT, CDR2 FQNNGV. Overall study findings and caveats: In an earlier analysis, most TCR beta V segments were productive about 87% or about 30% of the time. A later analysis found common viral pathogens apparently linked to several of the most significant clusters. Looking again later, the authors saw that most CMV-associated TCR beta chains seemed HLA-restricted.

The PCR employed 60 Vbeta primers together with 13 Jbeta primers. Only in-frame clones appear in the TCRdb table, and some are missing; sequencing was by immunoSEQ multiplex PCR. The repertoire consists of about 190,000 clones, with roughly 77% occurring once and the leading ten covering 4.5% to 5.5%. The gene calls are TRBV11-2 and TRBJ2-1; D call uncertain. The TCR was taken from a young man in good health and CMV-seropositive. The sample comprised PBMCs. The DNA for the CDR3 is TGTGCCAGCAGCTTAGGGGCAGGCTTGGGTAGGGAGCAGTTCTTC. Amino acid sequence: CASSLGAGLGREQFF.